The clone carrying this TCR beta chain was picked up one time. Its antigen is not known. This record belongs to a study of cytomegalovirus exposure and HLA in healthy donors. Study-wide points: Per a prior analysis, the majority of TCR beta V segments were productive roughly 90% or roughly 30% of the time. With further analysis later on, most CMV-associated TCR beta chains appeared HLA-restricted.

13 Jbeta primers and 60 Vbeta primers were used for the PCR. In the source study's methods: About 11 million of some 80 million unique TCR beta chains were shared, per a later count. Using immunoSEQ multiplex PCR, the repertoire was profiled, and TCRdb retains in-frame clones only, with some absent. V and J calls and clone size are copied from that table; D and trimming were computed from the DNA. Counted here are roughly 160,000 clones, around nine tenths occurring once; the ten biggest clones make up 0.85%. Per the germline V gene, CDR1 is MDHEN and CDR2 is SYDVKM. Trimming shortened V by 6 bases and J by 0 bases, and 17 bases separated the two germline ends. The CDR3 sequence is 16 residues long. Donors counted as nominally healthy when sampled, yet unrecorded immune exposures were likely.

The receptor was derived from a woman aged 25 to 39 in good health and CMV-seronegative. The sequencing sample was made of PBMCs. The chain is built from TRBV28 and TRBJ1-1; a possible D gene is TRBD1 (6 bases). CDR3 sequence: CASSSGQPEMNTEAFF. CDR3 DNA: TGTGCCAGCAGCTCCGGACAGCCGGAAATGAACACTGAAGCTTTCTTT.